Listed here are 5 T cell receptor beta chains from one sample, sequenced in a study of CD8 T cells in Susac syndrome. Random hexamers served to reverse transcribe roughly 0.5 to 1 ug RNA. From the immunoSEQ multiplex PCR reads, TCRdb called clonotypes with MiXCR, one entry per CDR3 protein. The sample contains approximately 210,000 distinct CDR3 sequences, approximately 94% of which appear only once. Sequenced: CD4+ T cells from PBMCs. The receptors shown here come from a human donor with Susac syndrome.

The chain combines TRBV12-3 or TRBV12-4 with TRBJ1-2, with TRBD1 matching 9 bases. The V segment lost 2 bases and the J segment 8 bases; nucleotides outside the gene matches: 12. This CDR3 is built from 16 residues. CDR3: CASSLLSQTGGRGYTF. CDR3 in DNA: TGTGCCAGCAGTTTACTATCCCAGACAGGGGGAAGGGGCTACACCTTC.

The chain links TRBV5-4 to TRBJ2-7; tentatively, D is TRBD1 (6 bases). The CDR3 runs to 17 residues. V lost 3 bases and J lost 1, with 20 bases in between. CDR1 is SGHNT, CDR2 YYREEE, per germline (reference sequence). As DNA, the CDR3 is TGTGCCAGCAGCTCAGCACTACAAGGGGGACGGTCCTACGAGCAGTACTTC. It yields the protein CASSSALQGGRSYEQYF.

The V gene is TRBV30, the J gene TRBJ2-5; weak D call: TRBD1 (5 bases). The CDR3 length is 16 residues. Germline loops: CDR1 GTSNPN, CDR2 SVGIG (reference sequence). The V and J ends lost 1 base and 4 bases respectively, with 19 bases between them. CDR3 coding DNA: TGTGCCTGGAGTGGCCCAGGGAAGTGGACACGAGAGACCCAGTACTTC. Translating gives CAWSGPGKWTRETQYF. Combining the CDR3 with reference TRBV30 and TRBJ2-5 gives the whole variable domain SQTIHQWPATLVQPVGSPLSLECTVEGTSNPNLYWYRQAAGRGLQLLFYSVGIGQISSEVPQNLSASRPQDRQFILSSKKLLLSDSGFYLCAWSGPGKWTRETQYFGPGTRLLVL.

The chain employs TRBV19 and TRBJ2-5; 13 bases align to TRBD2. Looked up from germline, CDR1 is LNHDA and CDR2 is SQIVND (reference sequence). The ends lost 7 bases at V and 2 bases at J; junction bases unmatched: 7. The CDR3 runs 16 residues. CDR3 in amino acids: CASTGLAGALQETQYF. The CDR3 DNA follows: TGTGCCAGTACCGGACTAGCGGGGGCCTTGCAAGAGACCCAGTACTTC.

This rearrangement joins TRBV12-3 or TRBV12-4 to TRBJ2-2; the match to TRBD2 covers 9 bases. The CDR3 spans 15 residues. J gave up 0 bases and V 7 bases, and 3 bases lay outside the gene matches. The CDR3 here is CASNLAGPNTGELFF. In nucleotides, the CDR3 is TGTGCCAGCAATCTAGCGGGACCGAACACCGGGGAGCTGTTTTTT.